The 26 T cell receptor beta chains presented below share a single source sample, sequenced in a study of T cells in localized non-small cell lung cancer. Clones were read by immunoSEQ multiplex PCR, and TCRdb kept only the in-frame ones, dropping some. Among 50,000 to 75,000 clones listed, roughly 90% were seen once. The source was peripheral blood, collected before any cancer treatment. The receptors here all came from a man between 40 and 75 years old with stage I squamous cell lung carcinoma.

The DNA of the CDR3 is TGTGCCAGTAGTATAGGGCGGACAGGGGCCTACACTGAAGCTTTCTTT. This codes for CASSIGRTGAYTEAFF. This rearrangement joins TRBV19 to TRBJ1-1; 9 bases match TRBD1. The J segment lost 3 bases and the V segment lost 1 base, leaving 6 bases of the junction unmatched. Germline lookup yields CDR1 LNHDA and CDR2 SQIVND (reference sequence). This CDR3 spans 16 amino acids.

V is TRBV4-1 and J is TRBJ2-5, with TRBD1 as a possible D gene (6 bases). CDR1 and CDR2 from the germline V gene are MGHRA and YSYEKL. The CDR3 is 17 amino acids. Between the trimmed V and J ends, which lost 3 bases and 0 bases, there was a span of 17 bases. The CDR3 loop reads CASSQGIIQGYQETQYF. CDR3 nucleotides: TGCGCCAGCAGCCAGGGTATAATACAGGGCTACCAAGAGACCCAGTACTTC.

This chain connects TRBV7-9 to TRBJ1-4; no clear D gene. Germline CDR1 is SEHNR and CDR2 is FQNEAQ (reference sequence). Trimming took 6 bases from V and 6 from J, leaving 8 bases between them. CDR3 length: 12 amino acids. The DNA for the CDR3 is TGTGCCAGCAGTCGCTACGATGAAAAACTGTTTTTT. This translates into CASSRYDEKLFF.

This rearrangement joins TRBV30 to TRBJ2-3; the D is unclear. CDR1 and CDR2 (germline): GTSNPN, SVGIG (reference sequence). V lost 6 bases and J 5 bases, leaving 15 bases between the germline ends. The CDR3 covers 13 residues. CDR3 protein: CACIGQNRDTQYF. The CDR3 DNA reads TGTGCCTGCATAGGGCAGAACCGAGATACGCAGTATTTT.

The chain is built from TRBV4-3 and TRBJ1-4; D perhaps matches TRBD1 (5 bases). With 1 base removed from V and 11 bases from J, the gap between germline ends came to 17 bases. From germline, CDR1 is LGHNA and CDR2 YSLEER. This CDR3 is 15 amino acids long. CDR3 nucleotide sequence: TGCGCCAGCAGCCAAGCCCGGGACCCTGAAGGGAAACTGTTTTTT. Encoded protein: CASSQARDPEGKLFF.

V usage is TRBV7-2 and J usage is TRBJ2-1; 7 bases are a match to TRBD1. The CDR3 has 14 residues. Germline CDR1 is SGHTA and CDR2 is FQGNSA. The V gene end was trimmed by 9 bases and the J gene end by 4 bases; junction bases not matched to a gene: 9. The CDR3 spells CASGSQGMYNEQFF. DNA for the CDR3: TGTGCCAGTGGGTCACAGGGGATGTACAATGAGCAGTTCTTC.

The chain couples TRBV7-8 to TRBJ2-7; D is perhaps TRBD1 (6 bases). Germline V CDR1 and CDR2: SGHVS, FQNEAQ. Between the trimmed V and J ends, which lost 2 bases and 7 bases, there was a span of 24 bases. The CDR3 consists of 17 residues. The DNA of the CDR3 is TGTGCCAGCAGCTTACCCAGGGGTGGGTTCTTGCTACCGGAGCAGTACTTC. It translates to CASSLPRGGFLLPEQYF.

This clone was observed a handful of times. The chain carries TRBV28 and TRBJ1-5, with 7 bases that match TRBD1. The CDR3 runs 16 residues. Germline assignment: CDR1 MDHEN and CDR2 SYDVKM. Unmatched junction bases numbered 17, after V lost 7 bases and J lost 8 bases. The CDR3 loop reads CASIHGGRQGVEPQHF. The CDR3 DNA sequence: TGTGCCAGCATTCATGGGGGGAGACAGGGTGTGGAGCCCCAGCATTTT. Full variable domain (outside the CDR3, taken from reference TRBV28 and TRBJ1-5): DVKVTQSSRYLVKRTGEKVFLECVQDMDHENMFWYRQDPGLGLRLIYFSYDVKMKEKGDIPEGYSVSREKKERFSLILESASTNQTSMYLCASIHGGRQGVEPQHFGDGTRLSIL.

The gene calls are TRBV5-5 and TRBJ2-1; TRBD1 agrees at 7 bases. CDR1 SGHKS and CDR2 YYEKEE come from the germline V gene (reference sequence). Losses at the gene ends were 3 bases for V and 2 bases for J; bases not matched to a gene: 8. CDR3 length: 16 amino acids. DNA of the CDR3: TGTGCCAGCAGCTCCCACCCGGGACAGACCTACAATGAGCAGTTCTTC. Residues: CASSSHPGQTYNEQFF.

The gene calls are TRBV30 and TRBJ1-5; D gene unclear. Germline CDR1 and CDR2: GTSNPN and SVGIG (reference sequence). V lost 0 bases and J 8 bases, leaving 8 bases between the germline ends. There are 12 residues in the CDR3. CDR3 DNA: TGTGCCTGGAGTGTATTCCTGGAGCCCCAGCATTTT. It specifies CAWSVFLEPQHF.

The rearrangement uses TRBV28 and TRBJ2-4; D is perhaps TRBD1 (6 bases). The V gene lost 7 bases and the J gene lost 0 bases, with 13 bases spanning the gap. Per germline, CDR1 MDHEN and CDR2 SYDVKM. The CDR3 consists of 15 residues. The CDR3 bases are TGTGCCAGCATGACACAGGGCCTAGCCAAAAACATTCAGTACTTC. This gives the protein CASMTQGLAKNIQYF. The full variable domain, its missing parts supplied by reference TRBV28 and TRBJ2-4, is DVKVTQSSRYLVKRTGEKVFLECVQDMDHENMFWYRQDPGLGLRLIYFSYDVKMKEKGDIPEGYSVSREKKERFSLILESASTNQTSMYLCASMTQGLAKNIQYFGAGTRLSVL.

Only a few counts were recorded for this clone. The rearrangement links TRBV28 to TRBJ2-7; a possible D gene is TRBD2 (6 bases). V was cut by 6 bases and J by 3 bases, with 6 bases left in between. Per the germline V gene, CDR1 is MDHEN and CDR2 is SYDVKM. The CDR3 extends over 11 amino acids. The CDR3: CASRGGYEQYF. DNA for the CDR3: TGTGCCAGCAGGGGGGGCTACGAGCAGTACTTC.

The rearrangement links TRBV11-2 to TRBJ2-3; TRBD2 matches at 14 bases. The germline V gene encodes CDR1 SGHAT and CDR2 FQNNGV. This CDR3 region has 15 residues. J lost 6 bases, V lost 4 bases, and 3 bases had no gene match. CDR3 sequence reads: CASSSGTSGSDTQYF. The DNA of the CDR3 is TGTGCCAGCAGCTCGGGGACTAGCGGGAGTGATACGCAGTATTTT. Filled out from reference TRBV11-2 and TRBJ2-3, the complete variable domain reads EAGVAQSPRYKIIEKRQSVAFWCNPISGHATLYWYQQILGQGPKLLIQFQNNGVVDDSQLPKDRFSAERLKGVDSTLKIQPAKLEDSAVYLCASSSGTSGSDTQYFGPGTRLTVL.

V gene TRBV29-1 combines with J gene TRBJ1-1; D may be TRBD1 (5 bases). From germline, CDR1 is SQVTM and CDR2 ANQGSEA. Trimming took 2 bases from V and 1 from J, leaving 8 bases between them. CDR3 length equals 13 residues. The CDR3 nucleotides read TGCAGCGTTGAACTGGGGGGGAACACTGAAGCTTTCTTT. This sequence encodes CSVELGGNTEAFF.

The chain carries TRBV30 and TRBJ2-1; TRBD2 might be the D (5 bases). Trimming cost V 6 bases and J 7 bases, with 16 bases left between them. The CDR3 runs 13 residues. The V gene's germline CDR1 is GTSNPN and CDR2 SVGIG (reference sequence). This CDR3 reads CACVVAGTNEQFF. CDR3 nucleotides: TGTGCCTGCGTTGTGGCGGGTACAAATGAGCAGTTCTTC. Drawing the rest from reference TRBV30 and TRBJ2-1, the complete variable domain is SQTIHQWPATLVQPVGSPLSLECTVEGTSNPNLYWYRQAAGRGLQLLFYSVGIGQISSEVPQNLSASRPQDRQFILSSKKLLLSDSGFYLCACVVAGTNEQFFGPGTRLTVL.

The V call is TRBV30, the J call TRBJ2-1; D is ambiguous. The V gene's germline CDR1 is GTSNPN and CDR2 SVGIG (reference sequence). V lost 5 bases, J lost 0 bases, and 8 bases lay in between. The CDR3 runs 13 residues. CDR3 sequence reads: CAWGWGSYNEQFF. In DNA, the CDR3 is TGTGCCTGGGGTTGGGGCTCCTACAATGAGCAGTTCTTC.

The chain combines TRBV7-9 with TRBJ2-7; D call uncertain. The germline V and J ends were trimmed by 0 bases and 2 bases, with 5 bases remaining between them. This CDR3 has 13 amino acids. CDR1 is SEHNR and CDR2 is FQNEAQ in the germline V gene (reference sequence). The CDR3, as DNA: TGTGCCAGCAGCTTAGCTGGAACCTACGAGCAGTACTTC. It codes for CASSLAGTYEQYF.

This rearrangement joins TRBV5-1 to TRBJ2-5, with 10 bases matching TRBD2. The CDR3 is 17 residues long. The germline gives CDR1 SGHRS, CDR2 YFSETQ. J gave up 5 bases and V 0 bases, and 10 bases lay outside the gene matches. The CDR3 DNA is TGCGCCAGCAGCTTGGGACAGCGGGAGGGCCGCTGGGAGACCCAGTACTTC. It codes for CASSLGQREGRWETQYF.

The rearrangement joins TRBV9 to TRBJ1-4; D call uncertain. Germline CDR1 is SGDLS and CDR2 is YYNGEE. The V and J ends lost 3 bases and 0 bases respectively, with 12 bases between them. The CDR3 extends over 16 amino acids. The CDR3 spells CASSARPGATNEKLFF. CDR3 sequence (DNA): TGTGCCAGCAGCGCCCGTCCGGGCGCAACTAATGAAAAACTGTTTTTT.

V usage is TRBV15 and J usage is TRBJ2-1, with 10 bases that match TRBD2. The trim removed 0 bases at V and 4 bases at J, leaving 6 bases unmatched. CDR3 length: 17 amino acids. Germline V gene data show CDR1 as LNHNV and CDR2 as YYDKDF (reference sequence). The CDR3: CATSRESSGRAYNEQFF. The CDR3 nucleotides read TGTGCCACCAGCAGAGAGTCCAGCGGGAGGGCGTACAATGAGCAGTTCTTC.

The chain links TRBV6-1 to TRBJ2-3, with 8 bases aligning to TRBD2. V lost 11 bases and J lost 4; bases outside the gene matches: 14. There are 15 residues in the CDR3. Germline V CDR1 and CDR2: MNHNS, SASEGT. The CDR3 here is CASLSPAGAADTQYF. The DNA of the CDR3 is TGTGCCTCACTGTCTCCAGCGGGAGCTGCAGATACGCAGTATTTT.

The chain is built from TRBV9 and TRBJ2-2; maybe TRBD2 (5 bases). In germline, CDR1 is SGDLS, CDR2 YYNGEE. Between the trimmed V and J ends, which lost 2 bases and 3 bases, there was a span of 11 bases. The CDR3 has 15 amino acids. The CDR3 DNA reads TGTGCCAGCAGCGTCGGTCCAGCGGACACCGGGGAGCTGTTTTTT. Protein: CASSVGPADTGELFF.

The chain couples TRBV6-5 to TRBJ1-2; the D gene is possibly TRBD1 (6 bases). Germline V gene data show CDR1 as MNHEY and CDR2 as SVGAGI. The CDR3 runs 15 residues. The V end lost 4 bases, the J end lost 0 bases, and 12 bases lay between the germline ends. CDR3 nucleotide sequence: TGTGCCAGCAGTTTTCGACAGGCGTCTAACTATGGCTACACCTTC. Protein sequence: CASSFRQASNYGYTF.

The chain carries TRBV2 and TRBJ2-7; D unclear. The CDR3 extends over 12 amino acids. Germline V CDR1 and CDR2: SNHLY, FYNNEI. V lost 3 bases to trimming and J lost 6 bases, with 9 bases between them. DNA of the CDR3: TGTGCCAGCAGTGATTTGACATCCGAGCAGTACTTC. It codes for CASSDLTSEQYF. Full variable domain (missing parts from reference TRBV2 and TRBJ2-7): EPEVTQTPSHQVTQMGQEVILRCVPISNHLYFYWYRQILGQKVEFLVSFYNNEISEKSEIFDDQFSVERPDGSNFTLKIRSTKLEDSAMYFCASSDLTSEQYFGPGTRLTVT.

This chain uses TRBV7-2 with TRBJ2-7; TRBD2 matches 14 bases. The CDR3 is 15 residues long. With V trimmed by 3 bases and J by 5 bases, 3 bases remained unmatched. Germline lookup yields CDR1 SGHTA and CDR2 FQGNSA. CDR3 sequence (DNA): TGTGCCAGCAGCTTCATGGGACTAGCGGGAGACGAGCAGTACTTC. Its protein is CASSFMGLAGDEQYF.

This chain's CDR3 is CASSLELGQGPGELFF. CDR3 DNA sequence: TGCGCCAGCAGCTTAGAGTTAGGCCAAGGTCCAGGGGAGCTGTTTTTT. The chain links TRBV5-1 to TRBJ2-2; D ambiguous. Germline V gene lookup returns CDR1 SGHRS and CDR2 YFSETQ. The V gene lost 2 bases and the J gene lost 8 bases, with 19 bases spanning the gap. The CDR3 sequence is 16 residues long.